These T cell receptor beta chains were read from a single sample in a study of T cells expressing NK-cell markers. TCRdb reprocessed the 5' RACE reads, keeping one entry per CDR3 protein, no DNA. In all, the sample yields over 100,000 distinct CDR3 sequences. The source material was blood T cells: a sorted CD56 or NKG2C T cell subset, CD4+ or CD8+ T cells, or bulk PBMC T cells (not recorded which). Receptors originate from a woman between 18 and 75 years old in good health. Each CDR3 is given with its conserved first and last residue.

j_call | v_call | cdr3_aa
TRBJ1-5 | TRBV12-3/TRBV12-4 | CASSFGLGPQHF
TRBJ1-4 | TRBV20-1 | CSASDPDRGRPNEKLFF
TRBJ2-3 | TRBV28 | CASSYLASGWTDTQYF
TRBJ2-5 | TRBV7-7 | CASSLGDTQETQYF
TRBJ2-3 | TRBV7-3 | CASSPGPTDTQYF
TRBJ2-2 | TRBV7-8 | CASSTPLELGYTGELFF
TRBJ1-3 | TRBV27 | CASSQQGPLSGNTIYF
TRBJ1-2 | TRBV15 | CATSLRGESTYGYTF
TRBJ2-3 | TRBV20-1 | CSAGTTNLADTQYF
TRBJ2-7 | TRBV27 | CASSLTVSYEQYF
TRBJ1-1 | TRBV29-1 | CSVEDRAAEAFF
TRBJ2-1 | TRBV4-3 | CASSQDRQGINEQFF
TRBJ1-1 | TRBV12-3/TRBV12-4 | CASSPTGGWTEAFF
TRBJ1-1 | TRBV6-1 | CASSEVGSRTEAFF
TRBJ1-1 | TRBV4-3 | CASSQDHGTEAFF
TRBJ2-5 | TRBV7-9 | CASSNSGPQETQYF
TRBJ2-1 | TRBV19 | CASSILTGSGDEQFF
TRBJ1-4 | TRBV27 | CASSLPGQKLFF
TRBJ2-1 | TRBV4-3 | CASSQEGGRDYNEQFF
TRBJ2-1 | TRBV28 | CASRPRTTPSYNEQFF
TRBJ1-4 | TRBV20-1 | CSAFLLNHEKLFF
TRBJ2-1 | TRBV30 | CAWMGATYYNEQFF
TRBJ2-7 | TRBV4-3 | CASSQGASGRGEQYF
TRBJ2-5 | TRBV7-2 | CASSLDLDTQEF
TRBJ2-1 | TRBV4-1 | CASSWGGSNEQFF
TRBJ2-1 | TRBV19 | CASSLGPIYNEQFF
TRBJ2-3 | TRBV7-9 | CASSSGQGGDTQYF
TRBJ2-4 | TRBV24-1 | CATSDLRGQGAKNIQYF
TRBJ2-7 | TRBV16 | CASSQSAPTSYEQYF
TRBJ2-7 | TRBV5-6 | CASRPPGGGYEQYF
TRBJ2-2 | TRBV6-6 | CASSPRPGELFF
TRBJ2-5 | TRBV4-1 | CASSQLIRDGETQYF
TRBJ1-2 | TRBV12-5 | CASGSDRAYDYGYTF
TRBJ2-7 | TRBV9 | CASSDGFSYEQYF
TRBJ2-3 | TRBV13 | CASSLLGLAGLSTDTQYF
TRBJ1-1 | TRBV12-3/TRBV12-4 | CATTPTVNTEAFF
TRBJ2-7 | TRBV4-3 | CASSQDPEGVFEQYF
TRBJ2-1 | TRBV20-1 | CSAREGVGMAYNEQFF
TRBJ2-3 | TRBV11-2 | CASSSGTSGGRDTQYF
TRBJ2-7 | TRBV10-3 | CAISEGGAGYEQYF
TRBJ1-1 | TRBV12-3/TRBV12-4 | CASSFNWGTEAFF
TRBJ1-1 | TRBV30 | CAVALRALDTEAFF
TRBJ2-7 | TRBV6-5 | CASSYETSDYEQYF
TRBJ1-1 | TRBV19 | CASSIAMSEAFF
TRBJ1-5 | TRBV5-6 | CASSGRISNQPQHF
TRBJ2-7 | TRBV7-9 | CASSSGLAGVYEQYF
TRBJ2-7 | TRBV3-1 | CASSQGGQHYEQYF
TRBJ2-1 | TRBV6-1 | CASSQTSGRNEQFF
TRBJ2-1 | TRBV20-1 | CSGPSGTYNEQFF
TRBJ2-4 | TRBV28 | CASSPLLAGGHSVQYF
TRBJ2-5 | TRBV12-3/TRBV12-4 | CASSLYGRAEETQYF
TRBJ1-4 | TRBV27 | CASSLSGAPTNEKLFF
TRBJ2-3 | TRBV12-3/TRBV12-4 | CASSPQGGTDTQYF
TRBJ2-1 | TRBV12-3/TRBV12-4 | CASRGLAGGPGEQFF
TRBJ2-3 | TRBV7-8 | CASSLEHRLAGVFTDTQYF
TRBJ2-1 | TRBV20-1 | CSAAGYNEQFF
TRBJ2-3 | TRBV15 | CATSREGTTQYF
TRBJ2-7 | TRBV18 | CASSDPPSDTYEQYF